The T cell receptor beta chain under discussion was sequenced for a study of T-cell memory formation after mild COVID-19. Study-wide context: Largely donor-specific sequence clusters came from two donors.

Germline CDR1 MGHDK, CDR2 SYGVNS. This CDR3 is 17 amino acids long. The V end was cut by 4 bases, the J end by 0 bases, with 16 bases between. One entry per CDR3 protein results from TCRdb running MiXCR on the 5' RACE reads. The sample carries just over 400,000 distinct CDR3 sequences, under 25% recorded once. The chain carries TRBV25-1 and TRBJ2-1; D uncertain. This TCR was recovered from an adult woman who had mild COVID-19 (a few samples of this study predate the infection). Cell type and time point are not known. The sample taken for sequencing was PBMCs or a T cell subset sorted from them (not recorded which). CDR3 DNA sequence: TGTGCCAGCAGTGCCATCATGTGGCGGAACTCCTACAATGAGCAGTTCTTC. Encoded protein: CASSAIMWRNSYNEQFF.